Listed below are T cell receptor beta chains from one sample, sequenced in a study of neurological immune-mediated disorders. MiXCR was run by TCRdb on the 5' RACE reads, yielding one entry per CDR3 protein. The sample yields nearly 60,000 distinct CDR3 sequences, under 4.5% seen once. Sequenced sample: PBMCs. Receptors originate from a woman under 40 with multiple sclerosis. The conserved cysteine and the conserved F or W are not part of the CDR3 here.

V gene	J gene	CDR3 protein
TRBV18	TRBJ2-5	ASSRLPGLAEETQY
TRBV7-8	TRBJ2-5	ASSFRPATGAKGETQY
TRBV5-1	TRBJ2-7	ASSPGGTGVYEQY
TRBV20-1	TRBJ2-3	SARDLQRWGTDTQY
TRBV5-1	TRBJ1-5	ASSLDSLEQPQN
TRBV7-2	TRBJ2-7	ASRMTGGNYEQY
TRBV4-1	TRBJ2-7	ASSQSPRTANEQY
TRBV5-1	TRBJ1-6	ASSFQGASPLN
TRBV20-1	TRBJ2-7	SAGRDLYEQY
TRBV7-2	TRBJ1-1	ASSSDRGKNTEAF
TRBV5-1	TRBJ2-1	ASSLGQLQF
TRBV7-9	TRBJ1-6	ASSSQTDNSPLH
TRBV20-1	TRBJ2-7	SALGASGGAYEQY
TRBV5-6	TRBJ2-5	ASSGETQY
TRBV5-5	TRBJ2-2	ASSLEGPPGWTGELF
TRBV5-1	TRBJ2-5	ASSLDSSGETQY
TRBV7-9	TRBJ2-7	ASSLHEQY
TRBV20-1	TRBJ1-3	SAREVGSGNTIY
TRBV5-8	TRBJ1-5	ASSLGTGGYNQPQN
TRBV7-9	TRBJ2-6	ASSLWGDSGANVLT
TRBV5-6	TRBJ2-1	ASSPRLAAHRDEQF
TRBV9	TRBJ1-2	ASSVASGPRQGYT
TRBV20-1	TRBJ1-2	SAGRGGVLDGYT
TRBV5-5	TRBJ1-5	ASSFQVNSNQPQN
TRBV5-1	TRBJ2-7	ASSPGDRGSYEQY
TRBV20-1	TRBJ1-5	SAGDSNQPQH
TRBV11-2	TRBJ2-5	ASSPGQGLVETQY
TRBV29-1	TRBJ2-2	SVDYNTGELF
TRBV3-1	TRBJ2-1	ASSQERGALGNEQF
TRBV20-1	TRBJ2-7	SARLAGAYEQY
TRBV20-1	TRBJ2-3	SATGTSGRTSTDTQY
TRBV20-1	TRBJ1-5	SASGRGKRGNQPQH
TRBV5-6	TRBJ1-2	ASSLERSGSGYT
TRBV7-8	TRBJ1-1	ASSLEWRNPEAF
TRBV5-1	TRBJ2-3	ASSLVGGGTDTQY
TRBV7-6	TRBJ2-7	ASSPGQGSSYEQY
TRBV29-1	TRBJ1-2	SVGDSQFNYGYT
TRBV11-2	TRBJ2-1	ASSLGRWEQF
TRBV10-3	TRBJ2-5	AIYNRQETQY
TRBV12-3/TRBV12-4	TRBJ1-1	ASSRNGQGANTEAF
TRBV7-2	TRBJ2-3	ASSSGGTPEADTQY
TRBV4-1	TRBJ2-3	ASSQEWGLAGTTDTQY
TRBV12-3/TRBV12-4	TRBJ2-5	ASSLESRPGETQY
TRBV12-3/TRBV12-4	TRBJ1-1	ASTQTGGANTEAF
TRBV7-9	TRBJ2-1	ASSPPVGYNEQF